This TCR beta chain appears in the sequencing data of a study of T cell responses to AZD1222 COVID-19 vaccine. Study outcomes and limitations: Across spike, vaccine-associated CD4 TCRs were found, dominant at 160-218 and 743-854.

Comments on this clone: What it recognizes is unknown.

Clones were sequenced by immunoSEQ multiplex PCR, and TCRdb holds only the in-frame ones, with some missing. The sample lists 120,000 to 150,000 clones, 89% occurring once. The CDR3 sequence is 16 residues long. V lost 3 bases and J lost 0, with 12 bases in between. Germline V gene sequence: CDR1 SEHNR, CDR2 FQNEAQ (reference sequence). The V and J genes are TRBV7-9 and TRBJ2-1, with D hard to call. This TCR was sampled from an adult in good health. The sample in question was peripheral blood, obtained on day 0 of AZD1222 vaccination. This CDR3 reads CASSLFVSYSYNEQFF. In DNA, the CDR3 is TGTGCCAGCAGCTTGTTCGTCAGTTACTCCTACAATGAGCAGTTCTTC.